These 6 T cell receptor beta chains were all obtained from the same sample, sequenced in a study of blood T cell repertoires in COVID-19. Produced via immunoSEQ multiplex PCR; TCRdb's table is partial and in-frame only. The sample has fewer than 100,000 clones; 88% are singletons. Sequencing was performed on peripheral blood. The receptors were sampled from a human donor in a cohort sampled during active COVID-19.

The chain links TRBV9 to TRBJ1-2, with 9 bases matching TRBD1. CDR1 SGDLS and CDR2 YYNGEE come from the germline V gene. After removal of 1 base from V and 3 bases from J, the junction contained 7 bases not matched to a gene. This CDR3 is built from 16 residues. As DNA, the CDR3 is TGTGCCAGCAGCGTACCGCGGACAGGGGATGACTATGGCTACACCTTC. Its protein product is CASSVPRTGDDYGYTF.

V and J are TRBV4-2 and TRBJ1-2, with a weak D call TRBD1 (6 bases). This CDR3 region has 14 residues. Deletions cut 1 base from V and 7 bases from J, with 13 bases between. Germline loops: CDR1 LGHNA, CDR2 YNFKEQ. CDR3 amino acids: CASSQGGGRGGYTF. CDR3 DNA sequence: TGTGCCAGCAGCCAAGGCGGGGGGCGTGGTGGCTACACCTTC.

This clone is a singleton in its sample. The rearrangement joins TRBV2 to TRBJ2-2; no firm D call. This CDR3 region has 15 residues. The germline V and J ends were trimmed by 2 bases and 0 bases, with 7 bases remaining between them. Per germline, CDR1 SNHLY and CDR2 FYNNEI. Here the CDR3 DNA reads TGTGCCAGCAGTGAAATTGTCGCGAACACCGGGGAGCTGTTTTTT. It is translated as CASSEIVANTGELFF.

V and J are TRBV12-3 or TRBV12-4 and TRBJ2-5; TRBD1 is a possible D gene (6 bases). This CDR3 spans 13 amino acids. V lost 5 bases to trimming and J lost 1 base, with 8 bases between them. The CDR3 nucleotides read TGTGCCAGCAGTGGACAGCTCCAAGAGACCCAGTACTTC. Translated: CASSGQLQETQYF.

This clone appeared once. This chain connects TRBV4-1 to TRBJ2-5; 9 bases agree with TRBD1. The CDR3 extends over 15 amino acids. Germline loops: CDR1 MGHRA, CDR2 YSYEKL. The V segment lost 0 bases and the J segment 7 bases; nucleotides outside the gene matches: 6. CDR3 nucleotides: TGCGCCAGCAGCCAAGATGACAGGGGGGTTTTGACCCAGTACTTC. This codes for CASSQDDRGVLTQYF.

The V call is TRBV9, the J call TRBJ1-1; D is uncertain. Trimming removed 0 bases at V and 3 bases at J, with 9 bases between. Germline-derived CDR1 and CDR2 are SGDLS and YYNGEE. This CDR3 region has 14 residues. Here the CDR3 reads CASSVGFGDTEAFF. The CDR3 bases are TGTGCCAGCAGCGTAGGATTCGGGGACACTGAAGCTTTCTTT.